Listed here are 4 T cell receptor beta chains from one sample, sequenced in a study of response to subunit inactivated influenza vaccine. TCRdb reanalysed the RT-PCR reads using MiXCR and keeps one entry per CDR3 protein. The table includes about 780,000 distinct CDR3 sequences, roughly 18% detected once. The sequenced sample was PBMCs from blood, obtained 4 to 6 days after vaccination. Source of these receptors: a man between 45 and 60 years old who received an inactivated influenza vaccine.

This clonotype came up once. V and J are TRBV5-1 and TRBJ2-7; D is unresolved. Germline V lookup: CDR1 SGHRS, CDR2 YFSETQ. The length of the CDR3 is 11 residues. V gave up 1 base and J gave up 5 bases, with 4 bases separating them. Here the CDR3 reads CASSLHNEQYF. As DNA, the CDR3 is TGCGCCAGCAGCTTGCATAACGAGCAGTACTTC. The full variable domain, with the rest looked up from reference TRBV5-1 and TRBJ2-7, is KAGVTQTPRYLIKTRGQQVTLSCSPISGHRSVSWYQQTPGQGLQFLFEYFSETQRNKGNFPGRFSGRQFSNSRSEMNVSTLELGDSALYLCASSLHNEQYFGPGTRLTVT.

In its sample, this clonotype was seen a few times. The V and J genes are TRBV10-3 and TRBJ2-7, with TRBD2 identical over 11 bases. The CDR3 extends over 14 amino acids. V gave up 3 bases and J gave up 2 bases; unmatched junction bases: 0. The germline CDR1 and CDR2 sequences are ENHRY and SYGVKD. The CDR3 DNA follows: TGTGCCATCAGTGAACTAGCGGGGGCCTACGAGCAGTACTTC. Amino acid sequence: CAISELAGAYEQYF.

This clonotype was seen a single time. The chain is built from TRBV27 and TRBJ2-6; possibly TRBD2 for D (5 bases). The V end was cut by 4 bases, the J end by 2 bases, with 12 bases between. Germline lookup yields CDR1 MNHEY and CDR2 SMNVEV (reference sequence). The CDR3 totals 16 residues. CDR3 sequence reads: CASSSTGYTGANVLTF. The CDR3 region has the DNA TGTGCCAGCAGTTCAACGGGGTATACTGGGGCCAACGTCCTGACTTTC.

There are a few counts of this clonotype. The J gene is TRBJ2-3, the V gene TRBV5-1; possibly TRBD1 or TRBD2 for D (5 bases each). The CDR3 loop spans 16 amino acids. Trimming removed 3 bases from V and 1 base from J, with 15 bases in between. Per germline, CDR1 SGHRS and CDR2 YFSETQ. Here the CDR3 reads CASSWDLGTGTDTQYF. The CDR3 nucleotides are TGCGCCAGCAGCTGGGATTTGGGGACCGGCACAGATACGCAGTATTTT.